A selection of T cell receptor beta chains follows, all from one sample in a study of beta chain features in type 1 diabetes. Assay used: immunoSEQ multiplex PCR; TCRdb lists only in-frame clones, some missing. The sample has more than 300,000 clones, around 10% seen once. Sequencing was done on a sample of central memory CD4+ T cells from blood. Receptors originate from a man between 25 and 39 years old with type 1 diabetes. Each CDR3 is given with its conserved first and last residue. Each record gives: V gene, J gene, D gene, clone size, CDR3 protein, CDR3 DNA. D genes are given only for firm matches. Size is stated for part of the rows, as once, few or many counts, or as a class when the clone is expanded.

V: TRBV5-8
J: TRBJ2-6
D: TRBD1
size: few
CDR3: CASGTGGANVLTF
DNA: TGTGCCAGCGGGACAGGTGGGGCCAACGTCCTGACTTTC

V: TRBV29-1
J: TRBJ2-3
D: NA
size: few
CDR3: CSAWTASTDTQYF
DNA: TGCAGCGCCTGGACAGCTAGCACAGATACGCAGTATTTT

V: TRBV5-4
J: TRBJ2-3
D: TRBD1
size: NA
CDR3: CASNPTGTLQTQYF
DNA: TGTGCCAGCAACCCGACAGGGACACTTCAAACGCAGTATTTT

V: TRBV30
J: TRBJ2-1
D: TRBD2
size: few
CDR3: CAWSVGVSGKDEQFF
DNA: TGTGCCTGGAGTGTAGGGGTGAGCGGGAAGGATGAGCAGTTCTTC

V: TRBV19
J: TRBJ2-1
D: NA
size: NA
CDR3: CASSIRPATYNEQFF
DNA: TGTGCCAGTAGTATACGGCCCGCAACCTACAATGAGCAGTTCTTC

V: TRBV6-5
J: TRBJ2-5
D: NA
size: NA
CDR3: CASKGYETQYF
DNA: TGTGCCAGCAAGGGGTACGAGACCCAGTACTTC

V: TRBV10-1
J: TRBJ2-6
D: NA
size: NA
CDR3: CASSESTQGFSGANVLTF
DNA: TGCGCCAGCAGTGAGTCGACGCAGGGATTCTCTGGGGCCAACGTCCTGACTTTC

V: TRBV29-1
J: TRBJ1-1
D: NA
size: few
CDR3: CSVGERGGAAFF
DNA: TGCAGCGTTGGGGAAAGAGGGGGTGCAGCTTTCTTT

V: TRBV7-9
J: TRBJ1-1
D: NA
size: few
CDR3: CASSVLKNTEAFF
DNA: TGTGCCAGCAGCGTTTTAAAGAACACTGAAGCTTTCTTT

V: TRBV28
J: TRBJ2-1
D: NA
size: NA
CDR3: CASILGGAHNEQFF
DNA: TGTGCCAGCATCCTGGGGGGGGCTCACAATGAGCAGTTCTTC

V: TRBV28
J: TRBJ2-3
D: NA
size: NA
CDR3: CASSPHREADTQYF
DNA: TGTGCCAGCAGTCCCCACAGGGAGGCAGATACGCAGTATTTT

V: TRBV19
J: TRBJ2-4
D: TRBD2
size: few
CDR3: CASSLAALAKNIQYF
DNA: TGTGCCAGTAGTCTAGCGGCCCTAGCCAAAAACATTCAGTACTTC

V: TRBV19
J: TRBJ1-5
D: NA
size: NA
CDR3: CASSRDGFGLVNQPQHF
DNA: TGTGCCAGTAGTAGGGACGGTTTTGGACTTGTAAATCAGCCCCAGCATTTT

V: TRBV19
J: TRBJ2-1
D: TRBD2
size: few
CDR3: CASSMYLAGGINEQFF
DNA: TGTGCCAGTAGTATGTACCTAGCGGGAGGGATCAATGAGCAGTTCTTC

V: TRBV19
J: TRBJ1-1
D: NA
size: many
CDR3: CASSIDGQGITEAFF
DNA: TGTGCCAGTAGTATAGATGGTCAGGGAATCACTGAAGCTTTCTTT

V: TRBV25-1
J: TRBJ2-7
D: NA
size: few
CDR3: CASRSTGSHEQYF
DNA: TGTGCCAGCAGATCTACAGGGAGCCACGAGCAGTACTTC

V: TRBV27
J: TRBJ2-7
D: NA
size: many
CDR3: CASSLGRARGEQYF
DNA: TGTGCCAGCAGTTTAGGCAGGGCCCGTGGCGAGCAGTACTTC

V: TRBV5-1
J: TRBJ2-2
D: NA
size: NA
CDR3: CASSLMKNTGELFF
DNA: TGCGCCAGCAGCTTGATGAAGAACACCGGGGAGCTGTTTTTT

V: TRBV11-3
J: TRBJ2-3
D: TRBD2
size: few
CDR3: CASSLAVQGGSADTQYF
DNA: TGTGCCAGCAGCTTAGCTGTCCAAGGCGGGAGCGCAGATACGCAGTATTTT

V: TRBV7-9
J: TRBJ2-7
D: TRBD1
size: NA
CDR3: CASSPPRGTVRYEQYF
DNA: TGTGCCAGCAGCCCTCCTAGGGGGACAGTCAGGTACGAGCAGTACTTC

V: TRBV4-1
J: TRBJ2-1
D: NA
size: NA
CDR3: CASSQPTSSYNEQFF
DNA: TGCGCCAGCAGCCAACCGACTAGCTCCTACAATGAGCAGTTCTTC

V: TRBV14
J: TRBJ1-1
D: NA
size: NA
CDR3: CASSQGAAGTEAFF
DNA: TGTGCCAGCAGCCAAGGTGCCGCTGGGACTGAAGCTTTCTTT

V: TRBV4-3
J: TRBJ2-1
D: NA
size: NA
CDR3: CASSQIGTRGNEQFF
DNA: TGCGCCAGCAGCCAAATCGGGACAAGGGGCAATGAGCAGTTCTTC

V: TRBV7-9
J: TRBJ2-1
D: TRBD1
size: few
CDR3: CASSFGQGPYNEQFF
DNA: TGTGCCAGCAGCTTTGGACAGGGCCCCTACAATGAGCAGTTCTTC

V: TRBV11-2
J: TRBJ2-1
D: TRBD2
size: few
CDR3: CASSLGSSGNEQFF
DNA: TGTGCCAGCAGCTTAGGATCTAGCGGCAATGAGCAGTTCTTC

V: TRBV6-1
J: TRBJ2-5
D: NA
size: NA
CDR3: CASSEGSTLETQYF
DNA: TGTGCCAGCAGTGAAGGATCTACTTTGGAGACCCAGTACTTC

V: TRBV5-1
J: TRBJ2-5
D: TRBD2
size: NA
CDR3: CASSYSGRVQETQYF
DNA: TGCGCCAGCAGCTATAGCGGGAGGGTTCAAGAGACCCAGTACTTC

V: TRBV7-2
J: TRBJ2-7
D: NA
size: NA
CDR3: CASSLTGLVLRQYF
DNA: TGTGCCAGCAGCTTAACAGGCTTAGTATTACGGCAGTACTTC

V: TRBV7-2
J: TRBJ2-5
D: NA
size: NA
CDR3: CASSLEQETQYF
DNA: TGTGCCAGCAGCTTAGAACAAGAGACCCAGTACTTC

V: TRBV6-5
J: TRBJ2-1
D: NA
size: NA
CDR3: CASTSRAGYNEQFF
DNA: TGTGCCAGCACCTCTCGGGCGGGGTACAATGAGCAGTTCTTC

V: TRBV21-1
J: TRBJ1-1
D: NA
size: few
CDR3: CASSKGKLANTEAFF
DNA: TGTGCCAGCAGCAAAGGAAAATTGGCGAACACTGAAGCTTTCTTT

V: TRBV5-1
J: TRBJ2-7
D: NA
size: few
CDR3: CASSFPQYF
DNA: TGCGCCAGCAGCTTCCCACAGTACTTC

V: TRBV9
J: TRBJ2-4
D: TRBD1
size: NA
CDR3: CASSVDPRGGDIQYF
DNA: TGTGCCAGCAGCGTAGATCCCCGAGGGGGCGACATTCAGTACTTC

V: TRBV10-3
J: TRBJ1-3
D: NA
size: NA
CDR3: CAIAEGNTIYF
DNA: TGTGCCATTGCCGAGGGAAACACCATATATTTT

V: TRBV9
J: TRBJ2-1
D: NA
size: NA
CDR3: CASSPGLAYNEQFF
DNA: TGTGCCAGCAGTCCGGGACTGGCTTACAATGAGCAGTTCTTC

V: TRBV7-3
J: TRBJ2-7
D: NA
size: NA
CDR3: CASSTGSSYEQYF
DNA: TGTGCCAGCAGCACCGGAAGCTCCTACGAGCAGTACTTC

V: TRBV7-9
J: TRBJ2-1
D: NA
size: many
CDR3: CASSLQGNEQFF
DNA: TGTGCCAGCAGCCTCCAGGGCAATGAGCAGTTCTTC

V: TRBV6-6
J: TRBJ1-5
D: NA
size: few
CDR3: CASSKQGRDQPQHF
DNA: TGTGCCAGCAGTAAACAGGGACGAGATCAGCCCCAGCATTTT

V: TRBV7-9
J: TRBJ1-1
D: NA
size: NA
CDR3: CASSFVVNTEAFF
DNA: TGTGCCAGCAGCTTTGTAGTGAACACTGAAGCTTTCTTT

V: TRBV9
J: TRBJ2-1
D: NA
size: few
CDR3: CASSVAMDNEQFF
DNA: TGTGCCAGCAGCGTAGCTATGGACAATGAGCAGTTCTTC

V: TRBV9
J: TRBJ2-1
D: NA
size: NA
CDR3: CASSVATGNEQFF
DNA: TGTGCCAGCAGCGTAGCTACGGGGAATGAGCAGTTCTTC

V: TRBV28
J: TRBJ2-1
D: NA
size: few
CDR3: CASSSRDIDEQFF
DNA: TGTGCCAGCAGTAGCCGGGACATCGATGAGCAGTTCTTC

V: TRBV12-5
J: TRBJ2-3
D: NA
size: NA
CDR3: CASGLDDTQYF
DNA: TGTGCTAGTGGTTTGGATGATACGCAGTATTTT

V: TRBV11-2
J: TRBJ2-3
D: NA
size: few
CDR3: CASSLYGEGADTQYF
DNA: TGTGCCAGCAGCTTATATGGTGAGGGGGCAGATACGCAGTATTTT

V: TRBV29-1
J: TRBJ2-4
D: TRBD2
size: few
CDR3: CSVGLAGGKNIQYF
DNA: TGCAGCGTTGGACTAGCGGGAGGCAAAAACATTCAGTACTTC

V: TRBV5-4
J: TRBJ2-5
D: NA
size: NA
CDR3: CASSSDAGTQYF
DNA: TGTGCCAGCAGCTCAGACGCAGGGACCCAGTACTTC

V: TRBV29-1
J: TRBJ1-2
D: NA
size: few
CDR3: CSGGAAESPTF
DNA: TGCAGCGGGGGGGCGGCGGAATCACCCACCTTC

V: TRBV7-2
J: TRBJ1-5
D: NA
size: few
CDR3: CASSPGRFASVNQPQHF
DNA: TGTGCCAGCAGCCCCGGGCGATTCGCAAGTGTCAATCAGCCCCAGCATTTT

V: TRBV28
J: TRBJ2-4
D: NA
size: few
CDR3: CASKPRGNAKNIQYF
DNA: TGTGCCAGCAAACCCCGGGGAAACGCCAAAAACATTCAGTACTTC

V: TRBV14
J: TRBJ2-5
D: TRBD2
size: NA
CDR3: CASSQDYRGRQYF
DNA: TGTGCCAGCAGCCAAGATTACCGCGGGAGGCAGTACTTC

V: TRBV5-1
J: TRBJ2-5
D: NA
size: few
CDR3: CASSHTWGRSQETQYF
DNA: TGCGCCAGCAGTCATACTTGGGGCAGGAGTCAAGAGACCCAGTACTTC

V: TRBV4-3
J: TRBJ1-2
D: NA
size: NA
CDR3: CASSQLGNRNYGYTF
DNA: TGCGCCAGCAGCCAACTCGGTAACCGAAACTATGGCTACACCTTC